This TCR beta chain was sequenced during a study of PD-1 blockade in mismatch repair-deficient tumors. TCRs were sequenced from a few patients responding to pembrolizumab. V dropped 5 bases and J dropped 2; count of bases not matched to a gene: 10. The CDR3 covers 17 residues. CDR1 and CDR2 from the germline V gene are LNHDA and SQIVND (reference sequence). Study-level findings and limits: Rapid post-treatment expansion, then contraction, generally preceding radiologic response, marked tumor-resident clones.

Libraries were prepared by immunoSEQ multiplex PCR; TCRdb keeps only in-frame clonotypes and omits some of them. The profile shows approximately 110,000 clones, about 83% of them singletons. Remarks on this clone: Its specificity is not known.

Sample: peripheral blood, taken 60 weeks after starting pembrolizumab. J is TRBJ2-1 and V is TRBV19; 9 bases fit TRBD1. The receptor was derived from an adult with mismatch repair-deficient cancer. The CDR3 bases are TGTGCCAGTAGTTCTCCGTCAAGACAGGGGGCCTACAATGAGCAGTTCTTC. Translated, it gives CASSSPSRQGAYNEQFF. The complete variable domain, with remaining parts taken from reference TRBV19 and TRBJ2-1, reads DGGITQSPKYLFRKEGQNVTLSCEQNLNHDAMYWYRQDPGQGLRLIYYSQIVNDFQKGDIAEGYSVSREKKESFPLTVTSAQKNPTAFYLCASSSPSRQGAYNEQFFGPGTRLTVL.